This T cell receptor (beta chain) was retrieved from a study of shared clonotypes between healthy human individuals. The study, taken as a whole, reports: Large depth notwithstanding, sorted-subset sequencing proved incomplete by rarefaction.

Losses at the gene ends were 4 bases for V and 3 bases for J; bases not matched to a gene: 10. Germline assignment: CDR1 SGHRS and CDR2 YFSETQ. This CDR3 contains 16 residues. A note on this clone: Its antigen is not identified.

Deep-level assay runs were performed. TCRdb's copy holds only in-frame clones and misses some; the assay was immunoSEQ multiplex PCR. The sample has roughly 650,000 clones, 97% seen once. The chain uses TRBV5-1 and TRBJ2-7; TRBD1 aligns across 10 bases. Sequenced: naive CD4+ T cells sorted from blood. Subset indicated: CD45RA+ positively selected. This clonotype originated in a woman aged 30 to 39 in good health. CDR3 nucleotide sequence: TGCGCCAGCAGCGGTATACCGGGACAGGGGTTCTACGAGCAGTACTTC. Residues: CASSGIPGQGFYEQYF.